This passage covers 30 T cell receptor beta chains from one sample sequenced in a study of blood T cell repertoires in COVID-19. TCRdb's table, derived via immunoSEQ multiplex PCR, lists solely in-frame clones and lacks some. The data show about 200,000 clones, roughly 90% seen once. The sample was PBMCs or T cells enriched from blood (not recorded which). The receptors were gathered from a woman aged 18-29 years who had recovered from COVID-19.

V usage is TRBV4-2 and J usage is TRBJ1-3, with D possibly matching TRBD1 (6 bases). CDR1 LGHNA and CDR2 YNFKEQ come from the germline V gene. The CDR3 runs 17 residues. Trimming took 0 bases from V and 0 from J, leaving 12 bases between them. The CDR3 nucleotides are TGTGCCAGCAGCCAAGATATAAACAGGGTCTCTGGAAACACCATATATTTT. This codes for CASSQDINRVSGNTIYF.

The chain employs TRBV28 and TRBJ2-7; D might be TRBD1 (6 bases). V lost 4 bases and J lost 0, with 16 bases in between. This CDR3 is built from 16 residues. CDR1 MDHEN and CDR2 SYDVKM come from the germline V gene. The CDR3 here is CASSSPGHPSSYEQYF. The CDR3 coding sequence is TGTGCCAGCAGTTCACCGGGACATCCGAGCTCCTACGAGCAGTACTTC.

The chain employs TRBV7-9 and TRBJ1-1, with 9 bases aligning to TRBD1. V lost 4 bases, J lost 6 bases, and 3 bases stayed unmatched. This CDR3 spans 13 amino acids. Germline V gene data show CDR1 as SEHNR and CDR2 as FQNEAQ (reference sequence). In nucleotides, the CDR3 is TGTGCCAGCAGCTCCGACAGGGGGGCTGAAGCTTTCTTT. Amino acids: CASSSDRGAEAFF.

This clone has only a few counts. The rearrangement links TRBV5-1 to TRBJ1-4, with a weak D call TRBD1 (5 bases). This CDR3 region has 12 residues. Trimming took 1 base from V and 7 from J, leaving 5 bases between them. Germline CDR1 and CDR2: SGHRS and YFSETQ. The CDR3 protein is CASSLRGEKLFF. CDR3 coding DNA: TGCGCCAGCAGCTTGAGGGGTGAAAAACTGTTTTTT.

The chain carries TRBV6-5 and TRBJ2-7, with 9 bases aligning to TRBD1. V lost 5 bases, J lost 3 bases, and 8 bases stayed unmatched. The CDR3 sequence is 15 residues long. The germline V gene has CDR1 MNHEY and CDR2 SVGAGI. The CDR3 sequence is CASSPTGGSIYEQYF. The DNA of the CDR3 is TGTGCCAGCAGTCCCACAGGGGGCAGTATCTACGAGCAGTACTTC.

This rearrangement joins TRBV18 to TRBJ1-1; possible D gene TRBD1, 5 bases. This CDR3 region has 15 residues. Germline values: CDR1 KGHSH, CDR2 LQKENI. Trimming took off 0 bases at V and 4 bases at J, with 12 bases between the two ends. The CDR3 is CASSPPGPVGTEAFF. DNA of the CDR3: TGTGCCAGCTCACCACCGGGGCCCGTCGGCACTGAAGCTTTCTTT.

The chain has TRBV6-5 and TRBJ2-5, with D possibly TRBD1 on 6 matching bases. There are 13 residues in the CDR3. Per the germline V gene, CDR1 is MNHEY and CDR2 is SVGAGI. V shed 8 bases and J shed 4 bases, with 14 bases lying between them. The CDR3 DNA is TGTGCCAGCCGACAGACAGGTTCAGAGACCCAGTACTTC. It encodes CASRQTGSETQYF.

The gene calls are TRBV30 and TRBJ2-7, with a weak D call TRBD2 (6 bases). V was clipped by 3 bases and J by 2 bases, with 11 bases between them. CDR3 length: 13 residues. Germline values: CDR1 GTSNPN, CDR2 SVGIG (reference sequence). DNA of the CDR3: TGTGCCTGGAGCGCCGGGGGACCCTACGAGCAGTACTTC. Residues: CAWSAGGPYEQYF.

CDR3 amino acids: CATSDETDTGELFF. DNA for the CDR3: TGTGCCACCAGTGATGAGACAGACACCGGGGAGCTGTTTTTT. This chain links TRBV24-1 with TRBJ2-2, with D maybe TRBD1 (5 bases). This CDR3 contains 14 residues. Trimming cost V 3 bases and J 3 bases, with 7 bases left between them. Germline CDR1 reads KGHDR; CDR2 reads SFDVKD.

The V and J genes are TRBV27 and TRBJ2-7; 9 bases match TRBD1. The germline gives CDR1 MNHEY, CDR2 SMNVEV (reference sequence). The junction had 9 bases not matched to a gene; V was cut back by 6 bases and J by 6 bases. The CDR3 is 14 amino acids. The CDR3 region is CASSMGQGIAEQYF. In nucleotides, the CDR3 is TGTGCCAGCAGCATGGGACAGGGAATAGCCGAGCAGTACTTC.

The rearrangement uses TRBV28 and TRBJ2-7; 11 bases line up with TRBD1. J was trimmed by 4 bases and V by 6 bases; bases with no gene match: 2. CDR1 and CDR2 from the germline V gene are MDHEN and SYDVKM. This CDR3 is 13 amino acids long. CDR3 nucleotide sequence: TGTGCCAGCAGCCGGGACAGGGGGTACGAGCAGTACTTC. It translates to CASSRDRGYEQYF.

V and J are TRBV9 and TRBJ2-7; D may be TRBD1 (7 bases). Trimming cost V 0 bases and J 2 bases, with 12 bases left between them. The CDR3 has 15 residues. Germline V gene data show CDR1 as SGDLS and CDR2 as YYNGEE. The CDR3 loop is CASSVEAGGTYEQYF. DNA of the CDR3: TGTGCCAGCAGCGTAGAGGCAGGGGGGACCTACGAGCAGTACTTC.

This clone was counted a single time. J is TRBJ2-3 and V is TRBV29-1; 15 bases are a match to TRBD2. The CDR3 consists of 14 residues. J was trimmed by 10 bases and V by 6 bases; bases with no gene match: 8. Germline V gene sequence: CDR1 SQVTM, CDR2 ANQGSEA. CDR3 region: CSVAGLAGGRAQYF. CDR3 coding DNA: TGCAGCGTCGCGGGACTAGCGGGGGGACGAGCGCAGTATTTT.

The rearrangement uses TRBV28 and TRBJ2-7, with a tentative D call TRBD1 (6 bases). Germline V lookup: CDR1 MDHEN, CDR2 SYDVKM. The CDR3 spans 15 residues. Trimming took 7 bases from V and 12 from J, leaving 28 bases between them. The CDR3 sequence is CASISLGGGHPSTYF. The CDR3 nucleotides are TGTGCCAGCATTTCCCTCGGTGGGGGACACCCGAGCACGTACTTC.

This clone came up once. J is TRBJ2-1 and V is TRBV28, with a tentative D call TRBD2 (6 bases). The CDR3 is 15 residues long. V lost 6 bases and J 10 bases, leaving 22 bases between the germline ends. Germline V lookup: CDR1 MDHEN, CDR2 SYDVKM. The chain's CDR3 is CASRDWGLQREEQFF. The CDR3 nucleotides read TGTGCCAGCAGAGATTGGGGACTCCAAAGGGAGGAGCAGTTCTTC.

This chain joins TRBV6-6 and TRBJ2-4, with D perhaps TRBD2 (5 bases). The V end lost 6 bases, the J end lost 6 bases, and 15 bases lay between the germline ends. The V gene's germline CDR1 is MNHNY and CDR2 SVGAGI (reference sequence). This CDR3 region has 14 residues. This CDR3 reads CASSPRLGINIQYF. CDR3 bases: TGTGCCAGCAGCCCCCGCCTCGGGATAAACATTCAGTACTTC.

The rearrangement joins TRBV7-9 to TRBJ1-4; D possibly corresponds to TRBD1 (5 bases). Per germline, CDR1 SEHNR and CDR2 FQNEAQ (reference sequence). The CDR3 spans 12 residues. Trimming pared 5 bases from V and 8 bases from J, leaving 9 bases between. CDR3 amino acids: CASSTGYEKLFF. The CDR3 nucleotides read TGTGCCAGCAGCACAGGTTACGAAAAACTGTTTTTT.

The V gene is TRBV9, the J gene TRBJ1-5; TRBD1 is a possible D gene (5 bases). Trimming removed 5 bases from V and 0 bases from J, with 15 bases in between. The CDR3 loop spans 16 amino acids. In germline, CDR1 is SGDLS, CDR2 YYNGEE. The CDR3 is CASRKAGDYSNQPQHF. The CDR3 DNA reads TGTGCCAGCAGAAAGGCGGGGGACTATAGCAATCAGCCCCAGCATTTT.

This chain joins TRBV3-1 (or the pseudogene TRBV3-2) and TRBJ2-3; no reliable D call. Germline CDR1 is LGHDT and CDR2 is YNNKEL (reference sequence). The CDR3 loop spans 14 amino acids. V was pared by 3 bases and J by 6 bases, with 13 bases between. Here the CDR3 reads CASSHSDTEDTQYF. The CDR3 nucleotides read TGTGCCAGCAGCCATTCTGACACAGAGGATACGCAGTATTTT.

The CDR3 spells CASSVELWDRAGNEQFF. In nucleotides, the CDR3 is TGTGCCAGCAGCGTAGAACTTTGGGACAGGGCGGGGAATGAGCAGTTCTTC. V is TRBV9 and J is TRBJ2-1; 9 bases are a match to TRBD1. The trim removed 0 bases at V and 7 bases at J, leaving 11 bases unmatched. Germline values: CDR1 SGDLS, CDR2 YYNGEE. The CDR3 covers 17 residues. Using reference TRBV9 and TRBJ2-1 for the parts outside the CDR3, the full variable domain is DSGVTQTPKHLITATGQRVTLRCSPRSGDLSVYWYQQSLDQGLQFLIQYYNGEERAKGNILERFSAQQFPDLHSELNLSSLELGDSALYFCASSVELWDRAGNEQFFGPGTRLTVL.

This clone was observed a few times. The J gene is TRBJ1-1, the V gene TRBV28; D is perhaps TRBD1 (6 bases). This CDR3 spans 14 amino acids. CDR1 is MDHEN and CDR2 is SYDVKM in the germline V gene. Trimming shortened V by 3 bases and J by 4 bases, and 12 bases separated the two germline ends. CDR3 DNA sequence: TGTGCCAGCAGTTTTTCAGGGGAAGGCACTGAAGCTTTCTTT. This sequence encodes CASSFSGEGTEAFF.

The chain carries TRBV19 and TRBJ2-5; 7 bases line up with TRBD1. This CDR3 is 13 amino acids long. Germline lookup yields CDR1 LNHDA and CDR2 SQIVND (reference sequence). V gave up 6 bases and J gave up 3 bases; unmatched junction bases: 4. CDR3 loop: CASRHTGEETQYF. The CDR3 nucleotides read TGTGCCAGTAGACATACAGGGGAAGAGACCCAGTACTTC.

The chain is built from TRBV18 and TRBJ2-1; 9 bases are shared with TRBD1. This CDR3 contains 12 residues. Looked up from germline, CDR1 is KGHSH and CDR2 is LQKENI. The V segment lost 3 bases and the J segment 13 bases; nucleotides outside the gene matches: 4. CDR3 in amino acids: CASSPSGQGQFF. CDR3 bases: TGTGCCAGCTCACCTTCGGGACAGGGACAGTTCTTC.

This rearrangement joins TRBV24-1 to TRBJ1-5, with TRBD1 matching over 9 bases. With V trimmed by 4 bases and J by 7 bases, 7 bases remained unmatched. The CDR3 runs to 15 residues. Germline V gives CDR1 KGHDR, CDR2 SFDVKD. CDR3 DNA: TGTGCCACCAGTGACCCGGGACAGGGTGGCCAGCCCCAGCATTTT. Its translation is CATSDPGQGGQPQHF.

This sequence joins TRBV28 and TRBJ1-6; the match to TRBD1 covers 7 bases. Germline CDR1 is MDHEN and CDR2 is SYDVKM. CDR3 length: 15 amino acids. V lost 4 bases, J lost 4 bases, and 4 bases stayed unmatched. The CDR3 here is CASSSRTGYNSPLHF. DNA of the CDR3: TGTGCCAGCAGTTCTCGGACAGGATATAATTCACCCCTCCACTTT.

This clone has a single count. V and J are TRBV9 and TRBJ2-7, with 14 bases identical to TRBD2. Germline loops: CDR1 SGDLS, CDR2 YYNGEE. V dropped 4 bases and J dropped 4; count of bases not matched to a gene: 10. This CDR3 has 17 residues. This CDR3 reads CASSNKRTSGGIYEQYF. CDR3 nucleotide sequence: TGTGCCAGCAGCAATAAGAGGACTAGCGGGGGGATTTACGAGCAGTACTTC.

This chain joins TRBV2 and TRBJ1-4; no reliable D call. V lost 5 bases and J lost 4, with 2 bases in between. The germline V gene has CDR1 SNHLY and CDR2 FYNNEI. The CDR3 has 11 residues. The DNA for the CDR3 is TGTGCCAGCAGTCTTAATGAAAAACTGTTTTTT. Its translation: CASSLNEKLFF.

V usage is TRBV19 and J usage is TRBJ2-1; D may be TRBD2 (5 bases). Per germline, CDR1 LNHDA and CDR2 SQIVND (reference sequence). This CDR3 is 13 amino acids long. V gave up 2 bases and J gave up 9 bases, with 11 bases separating them. The CDR3 DNA follows: TGTGCCAGTAGTATATTAGGAGGAGTTGAGCAGTTCTTC. It is translated as CASSILGGVEQFF.

The V gene is TRBV30, the J gene TRBJ2-7; D might be TRBD2 (5 bases). In germline, CDR1 is GTSNPN, CDR2 SVGIG (reference sequence). The CDR3 contains 11 residues. The V end was cut by 3 bases, the J end by 7 bases, with 10 bases between. The CDR3 DNA reads as TGTGCCTGGAGGGAGGTCCGGGAGCAGTACTTC. This codes for CAWREVREQYF.

The genes are TRBV14 and TRBJ1-3; weak D call: TRBD1 (5 bases). The V and J ends lost 2 bases and 0 bases respectively, with 11 bases between them. CDR3 length equals 16 residues. CDR1 is SGHDN, CDR2 FVKESK, per germline. In DNA, the CDR3 is TGTGCCAGCAGCCAATTGGGGCAGAACTCTGGAAACACCATATATTTT. It specifies CASSQLGQNSGNTIYF.